This TCR beta chain was recovered during a study of sequential checkpoint blockade in melanoma. On the study more broadly: DNA from over 80 pretreatment tumor samples underwent TCRβ immunosequencing.

The table came from immunoSEQ multiplex PCR; TCRdb's copy has only in-frame clones and leaves some out. The repertoire holds some 22,000 clones, with around 26% as singletons. The CDR3 sequence is 12 residues long. Germline CDR1 is SGDLS and CDR2 is YYNGEE. The V and J ends lost 4 bases and 2 bases respectively, with 7 bases between them. This clone was counted only a few times. Treatment of the sample: randomized to nivolumab then ipilimumab (arm A) or the reverse (arm B). This TCR derives from a human donor with melanoma. The sequencing used tumor tissue (inferred from file names), collected from a patient given nivolumab and ipilimumab in sequence. This chain uses TRBV9 with TRBJ2-7; D unclear. CDR3 sequence reads: CASSSQPYEQYF. The CDR3 DNA reads as TGTGCCAGCAGCTCTCAACCCTACGAGCAGTACTTC.